A selection of T cell receptor beta chains follows, all from one sample in a study of technical replicates of blood from a handful of donors. Only in-frame clones appear in the TCRdb table, and some are missing; sequencing was by immunoSEQ multiplex PCR. The table records 70,000 or so clones, 91% of them present only once. The sequencing input was T cells isolated from PBMCs. The source of these receptors is a human donor in good health. Some clones in this sample may be carry-over from other donors' samples. Each CDR3 is given without its conserved first and last residue. Fields, in order: D gene, V gene, CDR3 protein. D genes are given only for firm matches.

D gene: NA; V gene: TRBV7-8; CDR3 protein: ASSPGLAQPQH
D gene: NA; V gene: TRBV27; CDR3 protein: ASSRGWPHSSYNEQF
D gene: NA; V gene: TRBV9; CDR3 protein: ASSPDRRGETQY
D gene: NA; V gene: TRBV15; CDR3 protein: ATSGDRVALNTEAF
D gene: NA; V gene: TRBV4-1; CDR3 protein: ASSQDVAESYNEQF
D gene: TRBD2; V gene: TRBV30; CDR3 protein: AWGDAGLAGGLNEQF
D gene: TRBD1; V gene: TRBV6-5; CDR3 protein: ASSYRQGIEAF
D gene: NA; V gene: TRBV18; CDR3 protein: ASSPPSRIGTDTQY
D gene: NA; V gene: TRBV6-5; CDR3 protein: ASSNIQGSYEQY
D gene: NA; V gene: TRBV9; CDR3 protein: ASSVSGVKDEQF
D gene: TRBD2; V gene: TRBV29-1; CDR3 protein: SVAAGGSHEQY
D gene: TRBD2; V gene: TRBV18; CDR3 protein: ASSQSRSGTSETYEQY
D gene: TRBD2; V gene: TRBV11-3; CDR3 protein: ASSLAGLPAEQY
D gene: NA; V gene: TRBV19; CDR3 protein: ASSDSPSSNQPQH
D gene: TRBD1; V gene: TRBV5-6; CDR3 protein: ASSSGGQGRFPPLH
D gene: TRBD1; V gene: TRBV5-6; CDR3 protein: ASSLRTGVTYEQY
D gene: NA; V gene: TRBV21-1; CDR3 protein: ASSKVFLAETQY
D gene: TRBD1; V gene: TRBV6-1; CDR3 protein: ASTVDRGYGYT